Following are 10 T cell receptor beta chains from one sample sequenced in a study of blood T cell repertoires in COVID-19. Some clones are missing from TCRdb's copy, which holds only in-frame ones; the method was immunoSEQ multiplex PCR. The sample contains around 240,000 clones, 65% to 90% of which appear only once. Sequencing was performed on peripheral blood. These TCRs come from a woman in her fifties or sixties with acute or convalescent COVID-19.

This sequence joins TRBV7-3 and TRBJ1-6; 7 positions agree with TRBD1. The CDR3 length is 15 residues. CDR1 is SGHTA and CDR2 is FQGTGA in the germline V gene. J lost 6 bases, V lost 5 bases, and 7 bases had no gene match. Here the CDR3 reads CASSRQGSANSPLHF. The DNA of the CDR3 is TGTGCCAGCAGCAGACAGGGATCCGCTAATTCACCCCTCCACTTT.

In DNA, the CDR3 is TGTGCCAGCAATGGCGGCTTAAGCGATGAGCAGTTCTTC. It codes for CASNGGLSDEQFF. This rearrangement joins TRBV4-2 to TRBJ2-1; no clear D gene. CDR1 and CDR2 from the germline V gene are LGHNA and YNFKEQ. The CDR3 sequence is 13 residues long. Trimming stripped 7 bases from V and 8 bases from J, with 15 bases between.

The chain combines TRBV28 with TRBJ1-1, with D unresolved. The CDR3 is 13 amino acids. Trimming stripped 5 bases from V and 7 bases from J, with 14 bases between. Germline assignment: CDR1 MDHEN and CDR2 SYDVKM. CDR3: CASSPRTGFEAFF. In DNA, the CDR3 is TGTGCCAGCAGTCCCCGGACGGGGTTTGAAGCTTTCTTT.

As to this clone: Sequence at one end of the junction differs from germline and may be a read error. The chain carries TRBV25-1 and TRBJ2-2; 8 bases are shared with TRBD2. The CDR3 runs 17 residues. Germline values: CDR1 MGHDK, CDR2 SYGVNS. The CDR3 loop reads CASEREGVTAKTGELFF. The DNA of the CDR3 is TGTGCCAGCGAACGGGAGGGAGTAACAGCGAAAACCGGGGAGCTGTTTTTT. Together with reference TRBV25-1 and TRBJ2-2, the CDR3 gives the full variable domain: EADIYQTPRYLVIGTGKKITLECSQTMGHDKMYWYQQDPGMELHLIHYSYGVNSTEKGDLSSESTVSRIRTEHFPLTLESARPSHTSQYLCASEREGVTAKTGELFFGEGSRLTVL.

The rearrangement joins TRBV6-1 to TRBJ1-5; TRBD1 might be the D (5 bases). This CDR3 comprises 14 residues. V was shortened by 2 bases and J by 7 bases, with 12 bases between the two germline ends. The germline V gene encodes CDR1 MNHNS and CDR2 SASEGT. CDR3 sequence (DNA): TGTGCCAGCAGTGAACAAGACAGCTTCCAGCCCCAGCATTTT. This translates into CASSEQDSFQPQHF.

V and J are TRBV2 and TRBJ1-4; a weak D match, TRBD1 (6 bases). Looked up from germline, CDR1 is SNHLY and CDR2 is FYNNEI. The CDR3 runs 12 residues. V was trimmed by 8 bases and J by 8 bases, leaving 12 bases between them. This chain's CDR3 is CASDNRGEKLFF. The CDR3 bases are TGTGCCAGCGACAATAGGGGGGAAAAACTGTTTTTT.

The chain couples TRBV7-2 to TRBJ1-5, with D unresolved. Germline loops: CDR1 SGHTA, CDR2 FQGNSA. Trimming took off 5 bases at V and 5 bases at J, with 10 bases between the two ends. The CDR3 extends over 13 amino acids. CDR3 protein: CASSPGKDQPQHF. The CDR3 DNA sequence: TGTGCCAGCAGCCCGGGGAAGGATCAGCCCCAGCATTTT. Full variable domain (remainder filled in from reference TRBV7-2 and TRBJ1-5): GAGVSQSPSNKVTEKGKDVELRCDPISGHTALYWYRQSLGQGLEFLIYFQGNSAPDKSGLPSDRFSAERTGGSVSTLTIQRTQQEDSAVYLCASSPGKDQPQHFGDGTRLSIL.

This chain joins TRBV10-3 and TRBJ2-1; 9 positions agree with TRBD2. The trim removed 3 bases at V and 4 bases at J, leaving 4 bases unmatched. Germline CDR1 ENHRY, CDR2 SYGVKD. The CDR3 contains 15 residues. The CDR3: CAISETSGLYNEQFF. In DNA, the CDR3 is TGTGCCATCAGTGAAACTAGCGGGCTGTACAATGAGCAGTTCTTC.

This clone was seen once. The CDR3 sequence is CASSQDLLNSGNTIYF. The DNA of the CDR3 is TGTGCCAGCAGCCAAGATCTACTAAACTCTGGAAACACCATATATTTT. This sequence joins TRBV14 and TRBJ1-3; D not certain. The CDR3 covers 16 residues. Per germline, CDR1 SGHDN and CDR2 FVKESK. The ends were cut back, 0 bases at V and 0 bases at J, with 9 bases in the middle.

The chain is built from TRBV6-6 and TRBJ2-2; tentative D call: TRBD1 (5 bases). V was cut by 2 bases and J by 2 bases, with 12 bases left in between. Germline V CDR1 and CDR2: MNHNY, SVGAGI (reference sequence). The CDR3 is 16 amino acids. The chain's CDR3 is CASSYGAIANTGELFF. The CDR3 DNA is TGTGCCAGCAGTTACGGGGCCATTGCTAACACCGGGGAGCTGTTTTTT.